Listed below are T cell receptor beta chains from one sample, sequenced in a study of blood T cell repertoires in COVID-19. Clones were sequenced by immunoSEQ multiplex PCR, and TCRdb holds only the in-frame ones, with some missing. The table includes over 150,000 clones, approximately 73% detected once. Sequencing was carried out using peripheral blood. The receptors come from a woman older than 75 with acute or convalescent COVID-19. Each CDR3 is given with its conserved first and last residue. D genes are given only for firm matches. Clone size is shown for a subset of rows, as once, few, many or a class of expanded clone.

V gene	J gene	D gene	clone size	CDR3 DNA	CDR3 protein
TRBV18	TRBJ1-5	TRBD1	NA	TGTGCCAGCTCACCAGGACAGGGTGATCAGCCCCAGCATTTT	CASSPGQGDQPQHF
TRBV10-3	TRBJ1-5	NA	NA	TGTGCCATCAGTAAACAGGCTACAAATCAGCCCCAGCATTTT	CAISKQATNQPQHF
TRBV6-6	TRBJ1-1	NA	NA	TGTGCCAGCAGTTACTCCAGGTGGGACTCGAACACTGAAGCTTTCTTT	CASSYSRWDSNTEAFF
TRBV20-1	TRBJ1-1	NA	NA	TGCAGTGCCAGTAGCAGGGTGAACACTGAAGCTTTCTTT	CSASSRVNTEAFF
TRBV18	TRBJ2-7	TRBD2	NA	TGTGCCAGCTCACCACTAGCGGGAGGCCCCTACGAGCAGTACTTC	CASSPLAGGPYEQYF
TRBV9	TRBJ1-2	TRBD1	NA	TGTGCCAGCAGCAAACTGGGACAGGGCAGAAATGGCTACACCTTC	CASSKLGQGRNGYTF
TRBV29-1	TRBJ2-2	NA	NA	TGCAGCGTCACCGACAGGCGAAACACCGGGGAGCTGTTTTTT	CSVTDRRNTGELFF
TRBV19	TRBJ1-5	TRBD1	NA	TGTGCCAGTAGTAAGAAGGAGAGTGGGACAGTCAACAATCAGCCCCAGCATTTT	CASSKKESGTVNNQPQHF
TRBV14	TRBJ2-1	NA	once	TGTGCCAGCAGCCAAGATTACCGGGACAATGAGCAGTTCTTC	CASSQDYRDNEQFF
TRBV30	TRBJ1-1	NA	NA	TGTGCCTGGAGTTCCCAGGTGACTTTCTTT	CAWSSQVTFF
TRBV6-5	TRBJ1-4	TRBD1	NA	TGTGCCAGCAGCCGACAGGGGTTTGATGAAAAACTGTTTTTT	CASSRQGFDEKLFF
TRBV29-1	TRBJ1-2	NA	NA	TGCAGCGTTGAGGATCGAGGGACTGACTATGGCTACACCTTC	CSVEDRGTDYGYTF
TRBV30	TRBJ2-2	NA	NA	TGTGCCTGGAGCCCCCCATGGGAGAGCACCGGGGAGCTGTTTTTT	CAWSPPWESTGELFF
TRBV6-5	TRBJ2-2	NA	NA	TGTGCCAGCAGTTATGGGCTAGCCCAGAACACCGGGGAGCTGTTTTTT	CASSYGLAQNTGELFF
TRBV6-5	TRBJ1-1	TRBD1	NA	TGTGCCAGCAGTTACGACAGGGGGGGAACTGAAGCTTTCTTT	CASSYDRGGTEAFF
TRBV2	TRBJ1-1	NA	NA	TGTGCCAGCGCGTTGAGGGGGGGCGGCACTGAAGCTTTCTTT	CASALRGGGTEAFF
TRBV9	TRBJ1-3	NA	NA	TGTGCCAGCAGCGTAGCTGCTTCAGGCTCTGGAAACACCATATATTTT	CASSVAASGSGNTIYF
TRBV6-5	TRBJ2-6	TRBD2	NA	TGTGCCAGCAGGGGCGGGAGGTCTGGGGCCAACGTCCTGACTTTC	CASRGGRSGANVLTF
TRBV11-2	TRBJ1-2	TRBD1	NA	TGTGCCAGCAGCAATAACAGGGGGCTGGAGGGCTACACCTTC	CASSNNRGLEGYTF
TRBV7-2	TRBJ1-3	TRBD1	NA	TGTGCCAGCAGCTCGACACAGGGGAGGATTGACACCATATATTTT	CASSSTQGRIDTIYF
TRBV12-3/TRBV12-4	TRBJ1-5	TRBD1	NA	TGTGCCAGCAACCGAGGGGGCGGACAGCCCCAGCATTTT	CASNRGGGQPQHF
TRBV18	TRBJ1-4	NA	NA	TGTGCCAGCTCACCATTTTATGCAACTAATGAAAAACTGTTTTTT	CASSPFYATNEKLFF
TRBV7-9	TRBJ1-6	NA	NA	TGTGCCAGCAGCCAAGGACAGTCTAATTCACCCCTCCACTTT	CASSQGQSNSPLHF
TRBV9	TRBJ2-1	TRBD1	NA	TGTGCCAGCAGCGTAGTGGGGCAGGGGGCGTTAAAGCAGTTCTTC	CASSVVGQGALKQFF
TRBV6-1	TRBJ1-5	NA	NA	TGTGCCAGCAGTGAATCGTCTCAGCCCCAGCATTTT	CASSESSQPQHF
TRBV5-1	TRBJ2-7	NA	NA	TGCGCCAGCAGCTCAGACAGCAGACTCTACGAGCAGTACTTC	CASSSDSRLYEQYF
TRBV19	TRBJ2-3	TRBD1	few	TGTGCCAGTAAGGGGACAGGGGTCACAGATACGCAGTATTTT	CASKGTGVTDTQYF
TRBV5-4	TRBJ1-1	TRBD1	NA	TGTGCCAGCAGCCCACTCCAGGACAGGGTAGACACTGAAGCTTTCTTT	CASSPLQDRVDTEAFF
TRBV4-1	TRBJ2-7	NA	few	TGCGCCAGCAGCCAAGGGCCAGCGGAGGGTCGTCTCGAGCAGTACTTC	CASSQGPAEGRLEQYF
TRBV21-1	TRBJ2-2	NA	few	TGTGCCAGCAGCGCTATACCTAGCGGAACGAACACCGGGGAGCTGTTTTTT	CASSAIPSGTNTGELFF
TRBV6-5	TRBJ2-7	TRBD1	once	TGTGCCAGCAGGAGGGACAGCCTATACGAGCAGTACTTC	CASRRDSLYEQYF
TRBV6-1	TRBJ1-2	NA	NA	TGTGCCAGCAGTGAAGGGAGCCCGTACGGCTACACCTTC	CASSEGSPYGYTF
TRBV7-2	TRBJ2-7	TRBD1	NA	TGTGCCAGCAGCATCCAGGGACAGACCTCCGAGCAGTACTTC	CASSIQGQTSEQYF
TRBV2	TRBJ2-1	TRBD1	NA	TGTGCCAGCAGTGAATCTTACAGGGGATCCTACAATGAGCAGTTCTTC	CASSESYRGSYNEQFF
TRBV6-5	TRBJ1-3	NA	NA	TGTGCCAGTACTCCGTCCGGTTTTGGAAACACCATATATTTT	CASTPSGFGNTIYF
TRBV30	TRBJ1-6	NA	NA	TGTGCCTGGAGTCCACCGTCGGGACATATAAATTCACCCCTCCACTTT	CAWSPPSGHINSPLHF
TRBV10-1	TRBJ2-4	TRBD2	NA	TGCGCCAGCAGTGAGATTGCGGGGGAAAAGGCCAAAAACATTCAGTACTTC	CASSEIAGEKAKNIQYF
TRBV10-3	TRBJ1-5	NA	NA	TGTGCCATCAGCTGGGACACAAGCAATCAGCCCCAGCATTTT	CAISWDTSNQPQHF
TRBV7-8	TRBJ1-3	TRBD1	NA	TGTGCCAGCAGCGCAGACAGGGGGCGTTTAGGTAGAAACACCATATATTTT	CASSADRGRLGRNTIYF
TRBV19	TRBJ2-7	TRBD1	NA	TGTGCCAGTAGGATGGACAGGGGGTCTCTCGAGCAGTACTTC	CASRMDRGSLEQYF
TRBV6-6	TRBJ1-2	NA	NA	TGTGCCAGCAGTTACGAACAGGGTGGCTACACCTTC	CASSYEQGGYTF
TRBV19	TRBJ2-1	TRBD2	few	TGTGCCAGTAGTATGAGCGGGGGGGGTAGTGGTGAGCAGTTCTTC	CASSMSGGGSGEQFF